This T cell receptor (beta chain) is from a study of blood T cell repertoires in COVID-19. Study-level background: The cDNA or gDNA used as material had been derived from T cells, B-cell-depleted T cells, or PBMCs.

Germline CDR1 SGHRS, CDR2 YFSETQ. Trimming took off 3 bases at V and 2 bases at J, with 12 bases between the two ends. This CDR3 has 14 amino acids. The authors' processing: Reference gene primer amplification gave nucleated cell count estimates. TCRdb's table, derived via immunoSEQ multiplex PCR, lists solely in-frame clones and lacks some. That table supplies the V and J calls and clone size; D and trimming were determined from the DNA. There are some 99,000 clones in the sample; 84% occur only once, and 6% to 7% lies in the top ten. The chain joins TRBV5-1 to TRBJ2-7, with D maybe TRBD1 (5 bases). Sequencing used peripheral blood. The TCR was taken from a woman aged 45-60 years with acute or convalescent COVID-19. The CDR3 nucleotides read TGCGCCAGCAGCTCAGGGAATTGGCCCTACGAGCAGTACTTC. It codes for CASSSGNWPYEQYF.